Below, 16 T cell receptor beta chains from the same sample are listed, as sequenced in a study of blood T cell repertoires in COVID-19. Using immunoSEQ multiplex PCR, the repertoire was profiled, and TCRdb retains in-frame clones only, with some absent. The sample includes about 180,000 clones, about 86% of them seen just once. The sequenced sample was peripheral blood. These receptors all stem from a woman in her 70s with COVID-19, enrolled during active disease.

V and J are TRBV6-5 and TRBJ2-1; maybe TRBD1 (6 bases). With 6 bases removed from V and 4 bases from J, the gap between germline ends came to 13 bases. The CDR3 is made up of 14 amino acids. CDR1 and CDR2 from the germline V gene are MNHEY and SVGAGI. The CDR3 region is CASSSPQGYNEQFF. CDR3 DNA: TGTGCCAGCAGCTCCCCACAGGGATACAATGAGCAGTTCTTC.

The V call is TRBV2, the J call TRBJ1-6; 7 nucleotides match TRBD1. This CDR3 contains 15 residues. Trimming at V came to 5 bases and at J to 9 bases, leaving 10 bases not matched to a gene. Germline loops: CDR1 SNHLY, CDR2 FYNNEI. CDR3 region: CASSLTGSAGSPLHF. DNA of the CDR3: TGTGCCAGCAGTTTGACAGGGTCAGCTGGTTCACCCCTCCACTTT.

In its sample, this clone was seen a few times. The J gene is TRBJ1-1, the V gene TRBV6-5; TRBD1 agrees at 7 bases. The CDR3 runs to 14 residues. Germline-derived CDR1 and CDR2 are MNHEY and SVGAGI. Trimming removed 6 bases from V and 0 bases from J; junction bases left unmatched: 4. The CDR3 region has the DNA TGTGCCAGCAGCTCGGGACAGATGAACACTGAAGCTTTCTTT. Encoded protein: CASSSGQMNTEAFF.

This chain connects TRBV28 to TRBJ2-3, with 14 bases aligning to TRBD2. The CDR3 loop spans 19 amino acids. The ends lost 4 bases at V and 1 base at J; junction bases unmatched: 10. The germline CDR1 and CDR2 sequences are MDHEN and SYDVKM. CDR3 DNA sequence: TGTGCCAGCAGTTCTTGGGGACTAGCGGGAGCGGGCGGCACAGATACGCAGTATTTT. It is translated as CASSSWGLAGAGGTDTQYF.

This chain links TRBV10-1 with TRBJ2-1, with D perhaps TRBD2 (5 bases). Germline CDR1 is WNHNN and CDR2 is SYGVQD (reference sequence). The germline V and J ends were trimmed by 3 bases and 7 bases, with 16 bases remaining between them. This CDR3 comprises 15 residues. Here the CDR3 reads CASSEPAGACNEQFF. Here the CDR3 DNA reads TGCGCCAGCAGTGAACCGGCGGGTGCCTGTAATGAGCAGTTCTTC.

The chain couples TRBV9 to TRBJ2-1; TRBD2 matches 9 bases. The CDR3 is made up of 15 amino acids. Germline V lookup: CDR1 SGDLS, CDR2 YYNGEE. With V trimmed by 3 bases and J by 4 bases, 5 bases remained unmatched. The CDR3 nucleotides read TGTGCCAGCAGCGCGCGACTAGCGGCATACAATGAGCAGTTCTTC. Translated, it gives CASSARLAAYNEQFF. The full variable domain, with the rest looked up from reference TRBV9 and TRBJ2-1, is DSGVTQTPKHLITATGQRVTLRCSPRSGDLSVYWYQQSLDQGLQFLIQYYNGEERAKGNILERFSAQQFPDLHSELNLSSLELGDSALYFCASSARLAAYNEQFFGPGTRLTVL.

The chain links TRBV5-8 to TRBJ2-1; 7 bases map to TRBD2. Per the germline V gene, CDR1 is SGHTS and CDR2 is YDEGEE. Trimming at V came to 2 bases and at J to 2 bases, leaving 16 bases not matched to a gene. This CDR3 contains 19 residues. CDR3 residues: CASSFHETRLAGTYNEQFF. DNA of the CDR3: TGTGCCAGCAGCTTTCACGAAACTAGACTAGCAGGCACCTACAATGAGCAGTTCTTC.

This rearrangement joins TRBV7-3 to TRBJ2-5, with TRBD2 identical over 7 bases. The CDR3 length is 17 residues. With V trimmed by 5 bases and J by 5 bases, 17 bases remained unmatched. Germline lookup yields CDR1 SGHTA and CDR2 FQGTGA. The CDR3 nucleotides read TGTGCCAGCAGCCCAATGGGGGGTAGCGGGTATTTGGAGACCCAGTACTTC. This gives the protein CASSPMGGSGYLETQYF.

The rearrangement joins TRBV24-1 to TRBJ2-1; D is ambiguous. Per germline, CDR1 KGHDR and CDR2 SFDVKD. This CDR3 contains 16 residues. Trimming pared 4 bases from V and 4 bases from J, leaving 16 bases between. CDR3 DNA sequence: TGTGCCACCAGTGACCCCCGCGGTCAAATGTACAATGAGCAGTTCTTC. Encoded protein: CATSDPRGQMYNEQFF.

The chain uses TRBV7-2 and TRBJ2-7; TRBD1 agrees at 11 bases. With 0 bases clipped from V and 2 bases from J, the junction kept 3 bases outside the gene matches. Per the germline V gene, CDR1 is SGHTA and CDR2 is FQGNSA. CDR3 length: 16 amino acids. The chain's CDR3 is CASSLAGQGATYEQYF. CDR3 nucleotides: TGTGCCAGCAGCTTAGCCGGACAGGGGGCTACCTACGAGCAGTACTTC.

The chain joins TRBV30 to TRBJ2-1; D is perhaps TRBD2 (6 bases). V was clipped by 4 bases and J by 2 bases, with 15 bases between them. This CDR3 has 15 amino acids. CDR1 is GTSNPN, CDR2 SVGIG, per germline (reference sequence). The CDR3 sequence: CAWTLPRRAYNEQFF. Here the CDR3 DNA reads TGTGCCTGGACCTTACCTAGGAGGGCCTACAATGAGCAGTTCTTC.

CDR3 sequence reads: CASSYPWRGLSYEQYF. CDR3 DNA sequence: TGTGCCAGCAGTTATCCGTGGAGGGGCCTCTCCTACGAGCAGTACTTC. V is TRBV28 and J is TRBJ2-7, with D possibly being TRBD2 (6 bases). V shed 4 bases and J shed 0 bases, with 16 bases lying between them. The CDR3 has 16 residues. Germline assignment: CDR1 MDHEN and CDR2 SYDVKM.

J is TRBJ1-5 and V is TRBV3-1 (or the pseudogene TRBV3-2); 7 bases line up with TRBD1. Trimming took 5 bases from V and 7 from J; bases not matched to a gene: 8. Per germline, CDR1 LGHDT and CDR2 YNNKEL (reference sequence). This CDR3 spans 14 amino acids. CDR3: CASSVGQVGQPQHF. The DNA of the CDR3 is TGTGCCAGCAGCGTAGGACAGGTCGGGCAGCCCCAGCATTTT.

The chain is built from TRBV6-2 or TRBV6-3 and TRBJ1-4, with TRBD1 matching 7 bases. Per germline, CDR1 MNHEY and CDR2 SVGEGT. V gave up 2 bases and J gave up 3 bases; unmatched junction bases: 3. This CDR3 has 15 amino acids. The CDR3 DNA follows: TGTGCCAGCAGTTACGGCGGGACAGCTAATGAAAAACTGTTTTTT. Translating it yields CASSYGGTANEKLFF.

The V and J genes are TRBV7-2 and TRBJ1-2; D might be TRBD1 (5 bases). The CDR3 loop spans 16 amino acids. The V gene's germline CDR1 is SGHTA and CDR2 FQGNSA. V lost 2 bases to trimming and J lost 2 bases, with 15 bases between them. The CDR3 coding sequence is TGTGCCAGCAGCTTAAGGGACTCGCCAGGGAACTATGGCTACACCTTC. This translates into CASSLRDSPGNYGYTF.

This clone appeared a few times. CDR3 protein: CASSFTTQGDYTF. DNA for the CDR3: TGTGCCAGCAGTTTCACGACTCAGGGGGACTACACCTTC. The chain combines TRBV6-2 or TRBV6-3 with TRBJ1-2; 7 bases map to TRBD1. The CDR3 extends over 13 amino acids. Germline CDR1 reads MNHEY; CDR2 reads SVGEGT. J was trimmed by 10 bases and V by 4 bases; bases with no gene match: 9.